This entry features one T cell receptor (beta chain) sequence. The table came from immunoSEQ multiplex PCR; TCRdb's copy has only in-frame clones and leaves some out. This sample has about 39,000 clones, with around nine tenths found just once. This record belongs to a study of T cell changes during pregnancy in multiple sclerosis. The CDR3 runs to 15 residues. The V gene's germline CDR1 is MNHEY and CDR2 SMNVEV (reference sequence). V dropped 3 bases and J dropped 7 bases, with 16 bases sitting between them. This sequence joins TRBV27 and TRBJ1-5; a possible D gene is TRBD1 (6 bases). This sequence was found in a female donor with multiple sclerosis, enrolled in a pregnancy study. Sequenced here: CD8+ T cells from peripheral blood mononuclear cells, sampled in the first trimester of pregnancy. CDR3 coding DNA: TGTGCCAGCAGTTTCTCAACAGGGCTGGGGCAGCCCCAGCATTTT. Translated, it gives CASSFSTGLGQPQHF.